Each of the 9 T cell receptor beta chains below was sequenced from the same sample in a study of T cell responses to AZD1222 COVID-19 vaccine. Assay: immunoSEQ multiplex PCR; the TCRdb copy retains only in-frame clones and omits some. Of 150,000 or so clones listed, 90% are singletons. Specimen: peripheral blood, collected 28 days after the second AZD1222 dose. The receptors stem from an adult who received the AZD1222 COVID-19 vaccine.

CDR3 coding DNA: TGTGCCAGCAGTTTCGACCGGGTCGTTAGCAATCAGCCCCAGCATTTT. This encodes CASSFDRVVSNQPQHF. The chain couples TRBV28 to TRBJ1-5; D not certain. V lost 3 bases and J lost 0, with 12 bases in between. Germline lookup yields CDR1 MDHEN and CDR2 SYDVKM. The length of the CDR3 is 16 residues.

This clone was recorded only once. V and J are TRBV18 and TRBJ1-5; D is perhaps TRBD1 (5 bases). The germline gives CDR1 KGHSH, CDR2 LQKENI. The CDR3 has 14 residues. V was clipped by 2 bases and J by 5 bases, with 10 bases between them. The CDR3 DNA sequence: TGTGCCAGCTCACCAGCAGGACACGATCAGCCCCAGCATTTT. It encodes CASSPAGHDQPQHF.

V and J are TRBV28 and TRBJ1-5; TRBD1 might be the D (5 bases). The V and J ends lost 8 bases and 0 bases respectively, with 17 bases between them. This CDR3 has 16 residues. Germline CDR1 reads MDHEN; CDR2 reads SYDVKM. Written as DNA, the CDR3 is TGTGCCAGCGAAGGTCCAGGGTCTGGTAGCAATCAGCCCCAGCATTTT. Translating gives CASEGPGSGSNQPQHF.

The gene calls are TRBV7-3 and TRBJ1-1; D is uncertain. From germline, CDR1 is SGHTA and CDR2 FQGTGA. V dropped 3 bases and J dropped 0 bases, with 8 bases sitting between them. This CDR3 region has 14 residues. Here the CDR3 reads CASSLTQLNTEAFF. The CDR3 DNA reads as TGTGCCAGCAGCTTGACTCAGTTGAACACTGAAGCTTTCTTT.

This chain connects TRBV6-5 to TRBJ2-5; TRBD1 aligns across 8 bases. CDR1 is MNHEY and CDR2 is SVGAGI in the germline V gene. V trimming: 8 bases; J trimming: 2 bases; junction bases outside the gene matches: 7. This CDR3 has 14 amino acids. CDR3 sequence: CASQTGGTQETQYF. CDR3 coding DNA: TGTGCCAGCCAAACAGGGGGTACTCAAGAGACCCAGTACTTC.

The sample holds one count of this clone. The V gene is TRBV7-9, the J gene TRBJ1-1, with 7 bases fitting TRBD1. The junction had 2 bases not matched to a gene; V was cut back by 8 bases and J by 2 bases. Germline CDR1 is SEHNR and CDR2 is FQNEAQ (reference sequence). This CDR3 comprises 12 residues. CDR3 loop: CASDRANTEAFF. In nucleotides, the CDR3 is TGTGCCAGCGACAGGGCCAACACTGAAGCTTTCTTT.

This clone was counted only a few times. The rearrangement links TRBV18 to TRBJ2-3, with 7 bases fitting TRBD2. V trimming: 6 bases; J trimming: 3 bases; junction bases outside the gene matches: 6. CDR1 and CDR2 (germline): KGHSH, LQKENI. This CDR3 comprises 14 residues. The CDR3 protein is CASSSSGKTDTQYF. The CDR3, as DNA: TGTGCCAGCTCCTCCAGCGGGAAAACAGATACGCAGTATTTT.

This sequence joins TRBV28 and TRBJ1-6; 7 positions agree with TRBD1. The germline V gene encodes CDR1 MDHEN and CDR2 SYDVKM. V shed 3 bases and J 7 bases; nucleotides not matched to a gene: 6. The CDR3 runs to 15 residues. CDR3 DNA: TGTGCCAGCAGTTTGGCCGGGACAGCAAATTCACCCCTCCACTTT. Translated: CASSLAGTANSPLHF.

This rearrangement joins TRBV27 to TRBJ1-3; possible D gene TRBD1, 5 bases. CDR1 is MNHEY, CDR2 SMNVEV, per germline (reference sequence). CDR3 length: 14 amino acids. Trimming removed 3 bases from V and 0 bases from J, with 6 bases in between. In nucleotides, the CDR3 is TGTGCCAGCAGTTTTCAGGGCTCTGGAAACACCATATATTTT. This sequence encodes CASSFQGSGNTIYF.